This TCR beta chain was found in a study of T cell changes during pregnancy in multiple sclerosis. Germline V CDR1 and CDR2: GTSNPN, SVGIG (reference sequence). V gave up 7 bases and J gave up 8 bases, with 14 bases separating them. The CDR3 is made up of 11 amino acids. Sequencing was performed with immunoSEQ multiplex PCR; in TCRdb, only in-frame clones are kept and a portion is missing. The sample gives more than 40,000 clones, 94% of which show up once; less than 0.65% is in the top ten. The sequence was collected from a female donor with multiple sclerosis, enrolled in a pregnancy study. The chain uses TRBV30 and TRBJ1-2, with TRBD1 as a possible D gene (5 bases). Material: CD4+ T cells from peripheral blood mononuclear cells, obtained in the second trimester of pregnancy. CDR3 coding DNA: TGTGCCTTTCGCATGGGACTCGGCTACACCTTC. Its protein product is CAFRMGLGYTF.